This TCR beta chain came from a study of response to subunit inactivated influenza vaccine. TCRdb re-called the RT-PCR reads with MiXCR, one entry per CDR3 protein. This sample carries hundreds of thousands of distinct CDR3 sequences, approximately 17% of them seen once, and the ten largest clones take approximately 10%. The germline V and J ends were trimmed by 1 base and 0 bases, with 11 bases remaining between them. The length of the CDR3 is 16 residues. Germline V gene data show CDR1 as LGHNA and CDR2 as YSLEER. The chain joins TRBV4-3 to TRBJ2-3; D uncertain. The TCR was taken from a man in his forties or fifties who received an inactivated influenza vaccine. The sample in question was PBMCs from blood, obtained 5 to 6 days after vaccination. Here the CDR3 reads CASSQVGRSSTDTQYF. The DNA of the CDR3 is TGCGCCAGCAGCCAAGTAGGGCGATCTAGCACAGATACGCAGTATTTT.